This TCR beta chain was obtained from a study of regulatory T cells in long-lasting Graves disease. Study-level points and caveats: With 2,500 to 3,500 shared public clonotypes, persistent patients exceeded new patients, who shared about a thousand. Patients with persistent disease showed a bias toward TRBV28, TRBJ1-2 and TRBJ2-5.

CDR1 and CDR2 from the germline V gene are MNHEY and SMNVEV (reference sequence). This CDR3 has 14 amino acids. J was trimmed by 8 bases and V by 5 bases; bases with no gene match: 9. Time point specified: newly diagnosed GD, antithyroid drugs for less than 3 months. The TCR library was prepared using RNA isolated from PBMCs. In each case, Graves' disease was diagnosed per American Thyroid Association guidelines. Collection of peripheral blood (roughly 9.7 milliliters) was done using EDTA tubes. Arm-PCR with iRepertoire HTBI primers amplified the CDR3 regions for these TCR beta libraries. TCRdb re-derived calls from the multiplex PCR reads in MiXCR, one entry per CDR3 protein. The top ten hold about a fifth of the sample, which has about 400,000 distinct CDR3 sequences, roughly 15% seen once. About this clonotype itself: The target antigen is unknown.

Source: peripheral blood mononuclear cells (PBMCs), taken at new diagnosis, from a patient treated with antithyroid drugs. The TCR was taken from a female donor with Graves disease. This chain links TRBV27 with TRBJ1-2; 9 nucleotides align to TRBD1. The CDR3: CASSRLRTGEGYTF. CDR3 coding DNA: TGTGCCAGCAGTCGACTACGGACAGGGGAAGGCTACACCTTC.